This T cell receptor (beta chain) derives from a study of blood T cell repertoires in COVID-19. Study at large: Italy, Spain and the United States were the sources of the convalescent and acute COVID-19 samples. T cells, B-cell-depleted T cells, or PBMCs supplied cDNA or gDNA.

Authors' processing steps: Reference gene primers were amplified, and this amplification served to estimate nucleated cell counts. Profiled with immunoSEQ multiplex PCR; TCRdb holds only in-frame clones, not every one. For V, J and clone size, that table is used; D and trimming come from the DNA. In the table there are roughly 70,000 clones, 80% to 90% of which are singletons. The CDR3 totals 14 residues. Germline loops: CDR1 SGDLS, CDR2 YYNGEE. Unmatched junction bases numbered 2, after V lost 3 bases and J lost 4 bases. This sequence was found in an elderly man with acute or convalescent COVID-19. The chain links TRBV9 to TRBJ2-5; 11 positions match TRBD2. The sequenced material came from peripheral blood. The CDR3 sequence is CASSGGTSGETQYF. CDR3 nucleotides: TGTGCCAGCAGCGGTGGGACTAGCGGAGAGACCCAGTACTTC.